This TCR beta chain was observed in a study of blood T cells in healthy people across ages. Then a second PCR, running roughly 7 to 11 cycles, was carried out with a sample-barcoded 5' primer and a J-beta primer mix. CDR3-containing paired-end reads numbered at least 3 million in each sample. TCRdb re-analysed the 5' RACE reads in MiXCR, keeping a single row per CDR3 protein. The sample holds hundreds of thousands of distinct CDR3 sequences, 32% seen once. V gave up 7 bases and J gave up 6 bases, with 15 bases separating them. The CDR3 extends over 13 amino acids. Germline CDR1 MGHDK, CDR2 SYGVNS. This clonotype was counted ten times or more.

This chain connects TRBV25-1 to TRBJ1-2, with D possibly matching TRBD1 (5 bases). What was sequenced was blood. The source of this sequence is a woman of 80 years or more in good health. The CDR3 loop is CASTVRDGNGYTF. The CDR3, as DNA: TGTGCCAGCACCGTCCGGGACGGAAATGGCTACACCTTC.